The subject of this entry is one T cell receptor (beta chain). The specificity of this receptor is unknown. There are no base qualities to consult, and no much larger clone falls within one base. The library was generated by the immunoSEQ multiplex PCR assay. To provide template for TCR sequencing, every sample had RNA extracted and reverse transcribed into cDNA. First-strand cDNA was synthesized with SuperScript III using a 2:1 mix of oligo-dT and random hexamers. A synthetic immune receptor repertoire was used to assess amplification bias, and residual bias was removed computationally. As for the authors' bioinformatics: Raw reads were preprocessed to remove errors, and CDR3 was defined by IMGT conventions from the conserved cysteine to phenylalanine. Clonality was calculated as 1 minus Shannon entropy normalized by log2 of the number of productive unique TCRs. Whether scalp clones were CD4 or CD8 was inferred by matching scalp TCRbeta sequences against CD4 and CD8 repertoires sorted from blood. Sourced from immuneACCESS, this table was stored by TCRdb with only in-frame sequences that have V and J called. A share of the clones is absent; for the studies checked, an unresolved V gene accounts for under half, and the remainder has no known explanation. V and J calls and clone size are copied from that table; D and trimming were computed from the DNA. The sample contains about 110,000 clones, approximately 59% of them found a single time. Of the sample, 20% to 25% is held by the ten largest clones.

The data were taken from a study of CD8+ T cells in alopecia areata (dated by TCRdb to between 2017 and 2018). A note on the overall study: The study used high-throughput TCRbeta sequencing to examine T cell clonal expansion in alopecia areata, in both the C3H/HeJ mouse model and human patients. On the human side, TCRbeta sequencing was run on scalp tissue and on sorted CD4+ and CD8+ peripheral blood T cells from healthy controls and from alopecia areata patients with either patchy or totalis/universalis disease. Scalp clonality was compared across normal scalp (n=4), patchy alopecia areata scalp (n=8), and alopecia totalis/universalis scalp (n=8). The RNA source kit depended on sample type: the PAXgene miRNA kit for fixed scalp, the miRNeasy kit for PBMCs, and the RNeasy kit for mouse skin. TCRbeta CDR3 regions were amplified by immunoSEQ multiplex PCR with 35 Vbeta forward and 13 Jbeta reverse primers.

Ends trimmed: V by 4 bases, J by 6 bases; bases unmatched to a gene: 6. The CDR3 numbers 15 residues from cysteine through phenylalanine. Just CDR3 DNA is preserved here, 45 bases in frame from base 1. Per the germline V gene, MNHNS is the CDR1 and SASEGT is the CDR2. PBMCs were separated by density centrifugation and stained for CD3, CD4 and CD8, after which CD4+ and CD8+ T cells were sorted on a FACSAria. Scalp biopsies and blood samples were obtained from unaffected controls. Broader findings and caveats from the paper: Scalp TCR repertoire analysis is complicated because resident alphabeta T cells in normal human skin are also sequenced, whereas mouse skin is dominated by gammadelta T cells. Lesional scalp, especially in alopecia totalis/universalis, showed higher clonality and more expanded CD8+ clones than normal scalp, suggesting antigenic drive. Shared TCR sequences between patients were less evident than in mice, which may be partly attributable to HLA diversity in the patient population.

The chain is encoded by TRBV6-1 joined to TRBJ2-5; the junction holds 12 bases that match TRBD2. The receptor was derived from a human donor in good health. Sequencing used CD8+ T cells sorted from blood. The CDR3 sequence is CASSGASGGAQTQYF. The nucleotide sequence is TGTGCCAGCAGTGGGGCTAGCGGGGGGGCCCAGACCCAGTACTTC.